This TCR beta chain was captured by sequencing in a study of lymphopenia after photon versus proton radiotherapy. This CDR3 has 16 residues. The ends were cut back, 1 base at V and 0 bases at J, with 9 bases in the middle. Germline V lookup: CDR1 MDHEN, CDR2 SYDVKM. Details on this clone: What it recognizes is unknown.

Study-level points and caveats: Relative stability marked proton patients; photon patients lost diversity and naive cells. After the lymphocyte nadir, photon-treated repertoires showed oligoclonal expansion, especially of CD8+ Temra cells. Post-nadir TCR diversity decline inversely tracked overall survival among those who died.

The method was immunoSEQ multiplex PCR; TCRdb's version includes in-frame clones alone and lacks a portion of them. The sample includes 65,000 to 90,000 clones, 85% to 95% of them seen just once. The input for sequencing was peripheral blood, taken from a patient treated with photon-based radiotherapy. The chain recombines TRBV28 with TRBJ1-4, with D possibly being TRBD1 (5 bases). This TCR was recovered from a woman between 40 and 55 years old with cholangiocarcinoma. CDR3 coding DNA: TGTGCCAGCAGTTTATCAGGGCCTGCAACTAATGAAAAACTGTTTTTT. Its translation: CASSLSGPATNEKLFF.